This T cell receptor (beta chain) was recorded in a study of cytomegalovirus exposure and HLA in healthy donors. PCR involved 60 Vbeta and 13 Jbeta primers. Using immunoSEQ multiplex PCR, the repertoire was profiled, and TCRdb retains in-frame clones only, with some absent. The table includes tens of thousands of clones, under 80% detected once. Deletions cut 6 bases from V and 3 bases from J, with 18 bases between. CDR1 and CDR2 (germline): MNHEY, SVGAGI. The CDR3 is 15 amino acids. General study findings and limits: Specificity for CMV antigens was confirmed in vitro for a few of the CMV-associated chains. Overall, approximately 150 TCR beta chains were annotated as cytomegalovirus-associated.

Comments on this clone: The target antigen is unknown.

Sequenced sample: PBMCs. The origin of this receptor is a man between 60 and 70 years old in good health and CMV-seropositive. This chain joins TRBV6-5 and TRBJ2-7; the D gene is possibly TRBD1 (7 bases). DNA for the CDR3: TGTGCCAGCAGGGGTGACAGGGAGGCGAGCTACGAGCAGTACTTC. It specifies CASRGDREASYEQYF.